One TCR beta chain is described in this entry. This receptor's antigen is unknown. Within one base of it there is no much larger clone, and no base qualities were kept. Whole blood was collected in K2EDTA tubes by collaborating institutions according to the institutions' own protocols. For TCRbeta analysis, collaborators shipped samples as frozen whole blood, isolated PBMCs, or DNA extracted from either of those sample types. These data originate in a study of blood T cell repertoires in COVID-19 (dated by TCRdb to about 2020). In the study overall: Samples from collaborators originated in the United States, Italy and Spain and spanned both the acute and convalescent phases of COVID-19. The material from the prospective study consisted of cDNA or gDNA derived from T cells, B-cell-depleted T cells, or PBMCs. The dataset comprised deeply sampled blood TCRbeta repertoires from subjects exposed to, actively infected with, or recovered from COVID-19. HLA class I and class II types, where available, came from metadata supplied by the sample provider rather than from assay-based typing. The repertoires were released in a freely available public database intended as a resource for research on the immune response to SARS-CoV-2. The sample metadata nearly always contained a de-identified subject ID, COVID-19 status, age in years and sex. The samples were drawn from two sources: the first 160 participants of the ongoing ImmuneRACE study, and over 1,000 subjects contributed by 6 global collaborators. Results the study describes overall, beyond this receptor: The amount of clinical and demographic metadata varied by source and participant and was provided uncurated.

The CDR3 contains 14 residues, cysteine and phenylalanine counted. The CDR3 DNA has 42 bases and is translated from base 1. CDR1 and CDR2 are drawn from the germline V gene (reference sequence): LGHDT, YNNKEL. V is clipped by 2 bases and J by 5 bases, and the sequence between their germline boundaries is 11 bases long. The immunoSEQ Assay, a bias-controlled multiplex PCR, was used to amplify TCRbeta CDR3 regions from genomic DNA. Per the original workflow: Within the assay, amplification of reference gene primers was used to estimate how many nucleated cells each sample contained. To quantify the absolute abundance of each unique TCRbeta CDR3 rearrangement, sequence reads were collapsed and filtered. For each sample, productive Simpson clonality was calculated by taking the square root of Simpson's diversity index across productive rearrangements. Held by TCRdb, this immuneACCESS table contains in-frame sequences only and omits some clones. Under half of the omission traces to an unresolved V gene where checked; the cause of the rest is unknown. D and trimming come from the DNA, and the V and J calls and clone size come from that table. The sample data list 68,000 or so clones, and around 86% of these were observed just once. Clones ranked in the top ten supply less than 8% of the sample.

The chain uses TRBV3-1 (or the pseudogene TRBV3-2) and TRBJ2-3, with TRBD2 tentatively as D gene (5 bases match). This clonotype was sampled from a man aged 45-60 years with active COVID-19. Source material: peripheral blood. The CDR3: CASSQRSREDTQYF. Here is the DNA: TGTGCCAGCAGCCAACGTTCTCGGGAAGATACGCAGTATTTT.